The rows below give T cell receptor beta chains drawn from one sample of a study of blood T cell repertoires in COVID-19. Measured with immunoSEQ multiplex PCR; TCRdb has only the in-frame clones, and not every one. The sample consists of 20,000 to 30,000 clones, approximately 80% of them appearing once. The sample comprised peripheral blood. The receptors come from an older man with active or convalescent COVID-19. Each CDR3 is given with its conserved first and last residue. The D gene is left open where the match is weak. Clone size is shown for a subset of rows, as once, few, many or a class of expanded clone.

D gene,J gene,V gene,clone size,CDR3 DNA,CDR3 protein
-,TRBJ1-2,TRBV28,-,TGTGCCAGCAGAGACAGGCGGACCATCTATGGCTACACCTTC,CASRDRRTIYGYTF
-,TRBJ2-7,TRBV28,-,TGTGCCAGCAGTCCCTTAGACAGGGAGGTGTGGGACGAGCAGTACTTC,CASSPLDREVWDEQYF
-,TRBJ1-1,TRBV12-3/TRBV12-4,once,TGTGCCAGCAGTTCAGGGGTTAAGACTGAAGCTTTCTTT,CASSSGVKTEAFF
-,TRBJ1-1,TRBV11-2,few,TGTGCCAGCAGCCGACAATATGAAGCTTTCTTT,CASSRQYEAFF
-,TRBJ2-1,TRBV7-2,few,TGTGCCAGCAGGACGGGACAACTATACAATGAGCAGTTCTTC,CASRTGQLYNEQFF
-,TRBJ1-1,TRBV19,once,TGTGCCAGTAGTATATTCTACCAGGACAGAGATGAAGCTTTCTTT,CASSIFYQDRDEAFF
-,TRBJ1-2,TRBV5-6,-,TGTGCCAGCAGCATGCGCGGACAGCCAAATAACTATGGCTACACCTTC,CASSMRGQPNNYGYTF
-,TRBJ2-2,TRBV5-6,-,TGTGCCAGCAGCTTGCTTAGATGGACCGGGGAGCTGTTTTTT,CASSLLRWTGELFF
-,TRBJ1-2,TRBV19,-,TGTGCCAGTACCACGGCCGGGGGGAGAAGCTATGGCTACACCTTC,CASTTAGGRSYGYTF
TRBD2,TRBJ2-7,TRBV27,few,TGTGCCAGCTCCTATCGGGAGGGGTACGAGCAGTACTTC,CASSYREGYEQYF
TRBD1,TRBJ1-1,TRBV4-3,-,TGCGCCAGCAGCCATCGTGGTCTTGACAGGGGCACTGAAGCTTTCTTT,CASSHRGLDRGTEAFF
-,TRBJ2-1,TRBV18,-,TGTGCCAGCTCACCTGACCTGGGAGTCTACAATGAGCAGTTCTTC,CASSPDLGVYNEQFF
-,TRBJ2-4,TRBV28,-,TGTGCCACGGATACAGGGTCCAAAAACATTCAGTACTTC,CATDTGSKNIQYF
-,TRBJ1-1,TRBV2,-,TGTGCCAGCTTGAGAGGGAACACTGAAGCTTTCTTT,CASLRGNTEAFF
-,TRBJ1-2,TRBV4-3,-,TGCGCCAGCAGCCAAGTTATCGAGAGCATCGGCTACACCTTC,CASSQVIESIGYTF
-,TRBJ2-5,TRBV12-3/TRBV12-4,-,TGTGCCAGCAGTTTTCGAGAGGAGGGGACCCAGTACTTC,CASSFREEGTQYF
-,TRBJ1-6,TRBV4-2,-,TGTGCCAGCAGCCAAGGGGAGGAATCACCCCTCCACTTT,CASSQGEESPLHF
TRBD1,TRBJ2-7,TRBV27,-,TGTGCCAGTTGGAGGCAGGGGGCTCTCGAGCAGTACTTC,CASWRQGALEQYF
-,TRBJ1-3,TRBV5-1,-,TGCGCCAGCAGCTTCTTCGGAGGGTCTGGAAACACCATATATTTT,CASSFFGGSGNTIYF
-,TRBJ1-3,TRBV21-1,-,TGTGCCAGGGACAGGGGGGGCACCATATATTTT,CARDRGGTIYF
-,TRBJ2-7,TRBV7-9,-,TGTGCCAGCAGCTTAGCGAGTAGAATCCACGAGCAGTACTTC,CASSLASRIHEQYF
-,TRBJ2-3,TRBV27,-,TGTGCCAGCAGTTTCTCCGGGACTAGCACAGATACGCAGTATTTT,CASSFSGTSTDTQYF
-,TRBJ1-2,TRBV27,-,TGTGCCAGCAGTCACCCGGGAGCTAACTATGGCTACACCTTC,CASSHPGANYGYTF
-,TRBJ1-2,TRBV4-2,-,TGTGCCAGCAGCCAAGTGATGGGCGGACTCGGGGGCTACACCTTC,CASSQVMGGLGGYTF
TRBD1,TRBJ2-7,TRBV7-9,-,TGTGCCAGCAGCTCGAGACAGGGACAGAGCGAGCAGTACTTC,CASSSRQGQSEQYF
-,TRBJ2-1,TRBV6-5,-,TGTGCCAGCAGTTACGAGGTCCCGAGCTCCTACAATGAGCAGTTCTTC,CASSYEVPSSYNEQFF
TRBD2,TRBJ2-1,TRBV5-5,-,TGTGCCAGCAGCGTGGCGGGAGGAAGAGTCAATGAGCAGTTCTTC,CASSVAGGRVNEQFF
TRBD1,TRBJ1-4,TRBV5-1,few,TGCGCCAGCAGCGTGACAGGGGCCTATAATGAAAAACTGTTTTTT,CASSVTGAYNEKLFF
-,TRBJ1-3,TRBV3-1/TRBV3-2,-,TGTGCCAGCAGCCAAGGTCTGGGGCACAGAAACACCATATATTTT,CASSQGLGHRNTIYF
-,TRBJ2-7,TRBV29-1,-,TGCAGCGTTGTCGTCCTCGGGAGGGGGCCGCTCCCTCATTACGAGCAGTACTTC,CSVVVLGRGPLPHYEQYF
-,TRBJ2-7,TRBV27,-,TGTGCCAGCAGTTTATTTCAGGGTTACGAGCAGTACTTC,CASSLFQGYEQYF
-,TRBJ1-2,TRBV20-1,-,TGCAGTGCTAGTGGGGGCAACTATGGCTACACCTTC,CSASGGNYGYTF
TRBD1,TRBJ2-7,TRBV11-2,few,TGTGCCAGCAGCTTGGACAGGGATCGGGCCTCCTACGAGCAGTACTTC,CASSLDRDRASYEQYF
-,TRBJ2-1,TRBV4-2,-,TGTGCCAGCAGCCAAGCTCTCCAGGGGTCCTACAATGAGCAGTTCTTC,CASSQALQGSYNEQFF
-,TRBJ1-1,TRBV2,-,TGTGCCAGCAGTGAAGATGCGGGTCGGAACGAAGCTTTCTTT,CASSEDAGRNEAFF
-,TRBJ2-7,TRBV19,-,TGTGCCAGTAGTATAACCCAGGGCGAAGCCTACGAGCAGTACTTC,CASSITQGEAYEQYF
-,TRBJ2-3,TRBV5-1,-,TGCGCCAGCAGCTCAACAGGAGGCACAGATACGCAGTATTTT,CASSSTGGTDTQYF